The 29 T cell receptor beta chains below come from one sample, sequenced in a study of blood T cell repertoires in COVID-19. TCRdb keeps only in-frame clones here, not all; method: immunoSEQ multiplex PCR. This table holds approximately 77,000 clones, approximately 88% found once. Sequenced: peripheral blood. These TCRs come from a woman aged 80 or over with acute or convalescent COVID-19.

The chain carries TRBV6-5 and TRBJ1-2, with D perhaps TRBD1 (6 bases). Trimming stripped 7 bases from V and 2 bases from J, with 14 bases between. The CDR3 sequence is 14 residues long. CDR1 MNHEY and CDR2 SVGAGI come from the germline V gene. In DNA, the CDR3 is TGTGCCAGCACCACGAGGGGGAAGAACTATGGCTACACCTTC. Its translation is CASTTRGKNYGYTF.

V is TRBV3-1 (or the pseudogene TRBV3-2) and J is TRBJ1-5; D gene uncertain. The germline V and J ends were trimmed by 0 bases and 0 bases, with 6 bases remaining between them. Per germline, CDR1 LGHDT and CDR2 YNNKEL (reference sequence). The CDR3 is 15 residues long. The CDR3 DNA is TGTGCCAGCAGCCAAGAGTCCAATAGCAATCAGCCCCAGCATTTT. Translated: CASSQESNSNQPQHF.

V gene TRBV7-6 combines with J gene TRBJ1-1; D uncertain. Trimming took 5 bases from V and 6 from J, leaving 16 bases between them. This CDR3 contains 14 residues. The germline V gene encodes CDR1 SGHVS and CDR2 FNYEAQ. In DNA, the CDR3 is TGTGCCAGCAGCCCCAGCCCCGGGAGCCCTGAAGCTTTCTTT. Encoded protein: CASSPSPGSPEAFF.

The chain has TRBV18 and TRBJ2-5; no firm D call. Trimming shortened V by 4 bases and J by 2 bases, and 8 bases separated the two germline ends. CDR3 length equals 13 residues. The germline gives CDR1 KGHSH, CDR2 LQKENI. This chain's CDR3 is CASSLRTQETQYF. CDR3 bases: TGTGCCAGCTCACTAAGAACACAAGAGACCCAGTACTTC. Full variable domain (remainder filled in from reference TRBV18 and TRBJ2-5): NAGVMQNPRHLVRRRGQEARLRCSPMKGHSHVYWYRQLPEEGLKFMVYLQKENIIDESGMPKERFSAEFPKEGPSILRIQQVVRGDSAAYFCASSLRTQETQYFGPGTRLLVL.

The chain uses TRBV28 and TRBJ2-3, with D perhaps matching TRBD2 (6 bases). Trimming shortened V by 2 bases and J by 10 bases, and 19 bases separated the two germline ends. Germline CDR1 reads MDHEN; CDR2 reads SYDVKM. The CDR3 spans 15 residues. The CDR3 nucleotides read TGTGCCAGCAGTTTAGGGGGACTCCTCGAGTCGGCGCAGTATTTT. Encoded protein: CASSLGGLLESAQYF.

The gene calls are TRBV5-5 and TRBJ2-1; possible D gene TRBD2, 6 bases. V lost 6 bases, J lost 4 bases, and 14 bases lay in between. The CDR3 runs to 14 residues. Germline V CDR1 and CDR2: SGHKS, YYEKEE (reference sequence). CDR3 residues: CASTRGAEYNEQFF. The CDR3 DNA sequence: TGTGCCAGCACCCGCGGGGCAGAGTACAATGAGCAGTTCTTC.

The CDR3 is CASSEMLGQERSNQPQHF. DNA for the CDR3: TGTGCCAGCAGTGAAATGTTGGGACAGGAAAGAAGCAATCAGCCCCAGCATTTT. This chain links TRBV6-1 with TRBJ1-5; 8 bases align to TRBD1. The germline gives CDR1 MNHNS, CDR2 SASEGT. V lost 2 bases and J lost 1; bases outside the gene matches: 10. The CDR3 spans 18 residues.

This clone has just one count. This rearrangement joins TRBV5-8 to TRBJ1-1; D may be TRBD1 (6 bases). Germline lookup yields CDR1 SGHTS and CDR2 YDEGEE. The CDR3 has 17 residues. The ends were cut back, 5 bases at V and 0 bases at J, with 20 bases in the middle. In DNA form, the CDR3 reads TGTGCCAGCAGTCCATTCAGGGGCTTAGCATTGAACACTGAAGCTTTCTTT. This codes for CASSPFRGLALNTEAFF.

The rearrangement uses TRBV5-1 and TRBJ2-1; 7 bases match TRBD2. Germline CDR1 SGHRS, CDR2 YFSETQ. CDR3 length: 12 residues. V lost 4 bases, J lost 15 bases, and 10 bases stayed unmatched. CDR3 nucleotide sequence: TGCGCCAGCAGCACGGGACGGGGGGAGGCGTTCTTC. Encoded protein: CASSTGRGEAFF.

This chain connects TRBV5-4 to TRBJ1-1, with D maybe TRBD1 (6 bases). Germline V gives CDR1 SGHNT, CDR2 YYREEE (reference sequence). The CDR3 length is 16 residues. Trimming pared 0 bases from V and 1 base from J, leaving 13 bases between. This CDR3 reads CASSLGGQGRNTEAFF. The DNA for the CDR3 is TGTGCCAGCAGCTTGGGGGGTCAGGGGAGGAACACTGAAGCTTTCTTT.

V gene TRBV5-1 combines with J gene TRBJ1-1, with D perhaps TRBD1 (6 bases). V shed 0 bases and J shed 8 bases, with 14 bases lying between them. This CDR3 has 14 residues. Germline V gives CDR1 SGHRS, CDR2 YFSETQ. This CDR3 reads CASSLENGQREAFF. As DNA, the CDR3 is TGCGCCAGCAGCTTGGAGAACGGACAGCGCGAAGCTTTCTTT.

V is TRBV29-1 and J is TRBJ1-1; D is ambiguous. The V gene's germline CDR1 is SQVTM and CDR2 ANQGSEA. With 7 bases removed from V and 5 bases from J, the gap between germline ends came to 14 bases. The CDR3 totals 12 residues. CDR3 in DNA: TGCAGCGGTAATTTTGGCGGGACTGAAGCTTTCTTT. Residues: CSGNFGGTEAFF.

The chain has TRBV20-1 and TRBJ2-3; the D gene is possibly TRBD2 (5 bases). The CDR3 runs 11 residues. Trimming stripped 5 bases from V and 6 bases from J, with 9 bases between. CDR1 is DFQATT, CDR2 SNEGSKA, per germline (reference sequence). The CDR3: CSAPRGDTQYF. The DNA for the CDR3 is TGCAGTGCTCCGAGAGGGGATACGCAGTATTTT.

The chain employs TRBV15 and TRBJ1-2; 9 bases match TRBD1. V was clipped by 5 bases and J by 3 bases; unmatched bases: 4. The CDR3 covers 14 residues. In germline, CDR1 is LNHNV, CDR2 YYDKDF (reference sequence). The CDR3 here is CATSGRDRDYGYTF. The CDR3 DNA sequence: TGTGCCACCAGCGGCCGGGACAGGGACTATGGCTACACCTTC. Variable domain in full (rest from reference TRBV15 and TRBJ1-2): DAMVIQNPRYQVTQFGKPVTLSCSQTLNHNVMYWYQQKSSQAPKLLFHYYDKDFNNEADTPDNFQSRRPNTSFCFLDIRSPGLGDTAMYLCATSGRDRDYGYTFGSGTRLTVV.

This rearrangement joins TRBV30 to TRBJ1-6; the D gene is possibly TRBD1 (6 bases). The CDR3 covers 13 residues. Trimming took 5 bases from V and 7 from J, leaving 12 bases between them. Germline CDR1 GTSNPN, CDR2 SVGIG (reference sequence). CDR3 residues: CAWAPGQNSPLHF. The CDR3 coding sequence is TGTGCCTGGGCCCCCGGACAGAATTCACCCCTCCACTTT. The complete variable domain, with remaining parts taken from reference TRBV30 and TRBJ1-6, reads SQTIHQWPATLVQPVGSPLSLECTVEGTSNPNLYWYRQAAGRGLQLLFYSVGIGQISSEVPQNLSASRPQDRQFILSSKKLLLSDSGFYLCAWAPGQNSPLHFGNGTRLTVT.

This clone was seen more than once but under ten times. V and J are TRBV2 and TRBJ2-3, with 14 bases aligning to TRBD2. The germline CDR1 and CDR2 sequences are SNHLY and FYNNEI. V trimming: 6 bases; J trimming: 4 bases; junction bases outside the gene matches: 3. This CDR3 comprises 15 residues. In DNA, the CDR3 is TGTGCCAGCAGCCCGACTAGCGGGAGGGCAGATACGCAGTATTTT. Protein sequence: CASSPTSGRADTQYF.

For the CDR3, the DNA is TGTGCCAGCAGCTTAGTACGACAGGGCAATGGCTACACCTTC. Protein sequence: CASSLVRQGNGYTF. V is TRBV7-2 and J is TRBJ1-2; TRBD1 matches 7 bases. Per germline, CDR1 SGHTA and CDR2 FQGNSA. This CDR3 spans 14 amino acids. Trimming removed 1 base from V and 6 bases from J; junction bases left unmatched: 5.

This rearrangement joins TRBV5-1 to TRBJ2-5; 8 nucleotides match TRBD1. CDR1 and CDR2 from the germline V gene are SGHRS and YFSETQ. The trim removed 0 bases at V and 5 bases at J, leaving 6 bases unmatched. CDR3 size: 15 residues. CDR3 coding DNA: TGCGCCAGCAGCTTGGAGTCAGGGGGCTGGGAGACCCAGTACTTC. Its protein product is CASSLESGGWETQYF.

The V and J genes are TRBV19 and TRBJ1-5; D is perhaps TRBD1 (6 bases). CDR1 and CDR2 from the germline V gene are LNHDA and SQIVND (reference sequence). Trimming left V 2 bases short and J 5 bases short, with 19 bases between. The CDR3 contains 17 residues. CDR3 in amino acids: CASSILIGGGTYQPQHF. The DNA of the CDR3 is TGTGCCAGTAGTATACTTATTGGGGGTGGGACATATCAGCCCCAGCATTTT.

This chain links TRBV10-3 with TRBJ1-2; 11 bases are a match to TRBD1. Losses at the gene ends were 7 bases for V and 7 bases for J; bases not matched to a gene: 5. CDR1 ENHRY and CDR2 SYGVKD come from the germline V gene. The CDR3 totals 13 residues. CDR3 sequence: CAITRTGGGGYTF. The CDR3 bases are TGTGCCATCACCCGGACAGGGGGCGGTGGCTACACCTTC.

The V call is TRBV30, the J call TRBJ2-7; possible D gene TRBD1, 6 bases. Per germline, CDR1 GTSNPN and CDR2 SVGIG (reference sequence). This CDR3 region has 14 residues. V dropped 2 bases and J dropped 8 bases, with 19 bases sitting between them. CDR3 DNA sequence: TGTGCCTGGAGTAGAGGACAGACACTTACGAAGCAGTACTTC. Translating it yields CAWSRGQTLTKQYF.

The chain has TRBV6-7 and TRBJ2-6; TRBD2 aligns across 10 bases. TRBV6-7 is an ORF for which the function is uncertain. V trimming: 7 bases; J trimming: 0 bases; junction bases outside the gene matches: 18. The CDR3 has 21 amino acids. The CDR3 coding sequence is TGTGCCAGCACCAAAAGGGTAAGGGCTAGCGGGAGAGACTCTGGGGCCAACGTCCTGACTTTC. Translating gives CASTKRVRASGRDSGANVLTF.

The V gene is TRBV5-5, the J gene TRBJ1-3; possibly TRBD1 for D (6 bases). Germline V gives CDR1 SGHKS, CDR2 YYEKEE (reference sequence). Trimming stripped 4 bases from V and 4 bases from J, with 12 bases between. CDR3 length: 14 residues. The CDR3 coding sequence is TGTGCCAGCAGCAACAGGGTGACGGGAAACACCATATATTTT. The encoded protein is CASSNRVTGNTIYF.

The rearrangement joins TRBV4-2 to TRBJ2-5, with 9 bases identical to TRBD2. V lost 4 bases, J lost 5 bases, and 14 bases stayed unmatched. CDR1 is LGHNA, CDR2 YNFKEQ, per germline. The CDR3 runs to 17 residues. The chain's CDR3 is CASSRRGSSAGGETQYF. The CDR3 coding sequence is TGTGCCAGCAGCCGACGAGGGTCTAGCGCGGGAGGGGAGACCCAGTACTTC.

This sequence joins TRBV5-5 and TRBJ1-4, with 8 bases fitting TRBD1. Trimming at V came to 2 bases and at J to 8 bases, leaving 8 bases not matched to a gene. Germline V lookup: CDR1 SGHKS, CDR2 YYEKEE (reference sequence). This CDR3 is built from 15 residues. The CDR3 nucleotides read TGTGCCAGCAGCTTAAGAGGACAGGGTTGGGAAAAACTGTTTTTT. Protein: CASSLRGQGWEKLFF.

CDR3 protein: CASSQDPTGVYEQYF. The CDR3 DNA is TGTGCCAGCAGCCAAGACCCTACAGGGGTCTACGAGCAGTACTTC. The chain employs TRBV14 and TRBJ2-7, with TRBD1 matching 7 bases. Germline V gene data show CDR1 as SGHDN and CDR2 as FVKESK. With 0 bases clipped from V and 3 bases from J, the junction kept 5 bases outside the gene matches. The CDR3 spans 15 residues.

V and J are TRBV30 and TRBJ1-4; tentatively, D is TRBD1 (6 bases). The CDR3 loop spans 14 amino acids. Per the germline V gene, CDR1 is GTSNPN and CDR2 is SVGIG (reference sequence). CDR3 nucleotides: TGTGCTGTGACAGGCCTTGCAACTAATGAAAAACTGTTTTTT. Its translation: CAVTGLATNEKLFF.

This rearrangement joins TRBV4-2 to TRBJ2-2; 7 nucleotides align to TRBD1. This CDR3 spans 14 amino acids. The ends lost 4 bases at V and 5 bases at J; junction bases unmatched: 4. Germline CDR1 is LGHNA and CDR2 is YNFKEQ. As DNA, the CDR3 is TGTGCCAGCAGCCGACACAGGGGAACCGGGGAGCTGTTTTTT. Encoded protein: CASSRHRGTGELFF.

CDR3 residues: CASSRTTGVGNQPQHF. The CDR3 nucleotides are TGTGCCAGCAGCCGAACGACAGGGGTGGGCAATCAGCCCCAGCATTTT. The genes are TRBV27 and TRBJ1-5; 8 bases align to TRBD1. Germline assignment: CDR1 MNHEY and CDR2 SMNVEV (reference sequence). The CDR3 runs to 16 residues. V shed 6 bases and J 2 bases; nucleotides not matched to a gene: 9.